Each of the 19 T cell receptor beta chains below was sequenced from the same sample in a study of response to subunit inactivated influenza vaccine. TCRdb re-derived calls from the RT-PCR reads in MiXCR, one entry per CDR3 protein. The profile shows about 650,000 distinct CDR3 sequences, about 14% of them singletons. Sample: PBMCs from blood, taken approximately 15 days before vaccination. Receptor source: a man in his forties or fifties who received an inactivated influenza vaccine.

The chain carries TRBV27 and TRBJ2-1; tentatively, D is TRBD2 (7 bases). The length of the CDR3 is 17 residues. Germline CDR1 MNHEY, CDR2 SMNVEV (reference sequence). V was cut by 3 bases and J by 7 bases, with 22 bases left in between. Written as DNA, the CDR3 is TGTGCCAGCAGTTTGAATCCGCGGGGGCAGATGGGGAATGAGCAGTTCTTC. Amino acids: CASSLNPRGQMGNEQFF.

There are a few counts of this clonotype. V and J are TRBV7-3 and TRBJ2-7; tentatively, D is TRBD1 (5 bases). Germline CDR1 and CDR2: SGHTA and FQGTGA. The CDR3 totals 15 residues. Written as DNA, the CDR3 is TGTGCGAAACAGCTTATCTCCAGGGTCTCCTACGAGCAGTACTTC. This sequence encodes CAKQLISRVSYEQYF.

This clonotype is a singleton in its sample. The J gene is TRBJ2-7, the V gene TRBV28, with D hard to call. Deletions cut 6 bases from V and 0 bases from J, with 12 bases between. The CDR3 spans 14 residues. CDR1 MDHEN and CDR2 SYDVKM come from the germline V gene. In DNA, the CDR3 is TGTGCCAGCAGCCCAGTTGGAGCCTCCTACGAGCAGTACTTC. Amino acid sequence: CASSPVGASYEQYF.

Only a few counts were recorded for this clonotype. This chain uses TRBV7-9 with TRBJ2-7, with 8 bases identical to TRBD2. This CDR3 has 15 amino acids. The trim removed 4 bases at V and 4 bases at J, leaving 9 bases unmatched. Per the germline V gene, CDR1 is SEHNR and CDR2 is FQNEAQ (reference sequence). The CDR3 DNA reads TGTGCCAGCAGCTCGAGTAGCGGGAAGGGTTACGAGCAGTACTTC. Residues: CASSSSSGKGYEQYF.

This clonotype has just a few counts. The CDR3 sequence: CASSMSTGKGYF. CDR3 bases: TGTGCCAGCAGCATGTCGACAGGCAAGGGGTATTTT. The chain employs TRBV7-9 and TRBJ2-3; D is perhaps TRBD1 (6 bases). Trimming pared 5 bases from V and 14 bases from J, leaving 17 bases between. This CDR3 contains 12 residues. CDR1 SEHNR and CDR2 FQNEAQ come from the germline V gene (reference sequence).

The rearrangement uses TRBV5-1 and TRBJ2-1; 13 bases agree with TRBD2. The CDR3 has 14 amino acids. V lost 5 bases and J lost 8; bases outside the gene matches: 4. Germline CDR1 reads SGHRS; CDR2 reads YFSETQ. CDR3 sequence reads: CASRLAGGLDEQFF. The CDR3 DNA reads as TGCGCCAGCAGACTAGCGGGGGGGCTCGATGAGCAGTTCTTC.

Concerning this clonotype: Just one base apart from a much larger clone, this may be a read error. The V and J genes are TRBV2 and TRBJ2-1, with D perhaps TRBD1 (6 bases). Germline loops: CDR1 SNHLY, CDR2 FYNNEI. CDR3 length equals 15 residues. The CDR3 reads CASSRFRDTYNAQFF. As DNA, the CDR3 is TGTGCCAGCAGTCGATTCCGGGACACCTACAATGCGCAGTTCTTC. Combining the CDR3 with reference TRBV2 and TRBJ2-1 gives the whole variable domain EPEVTQTPSHQVTQMGQEVILRCVPISNHLYFYWYRQILGQKVEFLVSFYNNEISEKSEIFDDQFSVERPDGSNFTLKIRSTKLEDSAMYFCASSRFRDTYNAQFFGPGTRLTVL.

This clonotype was recorded a few times. The chain couples TRBV20-1 to TRBJ2-2, with 9 positions matching TRBD2. Losses at the gene ends were 4 bases for V and 7 bases for J; bases not matched to a gene: 10. Germline CDR1 and CDR2: DFQATT and SNEGSKA (reference sequence). The CDR3 extends over 15 amino acids. The CDR3 DNA follows: TGCAGTGCTAAAAGGCGGGGGGGTGGCAGCGGGGAGCTGTTTTTT. Protein: CSAKRRGGGSGELFF.

The sample holds a few counts of this clonotype. The genes are TRBV19 and TRBJ2-4, with 7 bases fitting TRBD1. Germline assignment: CDR1 LNHDA and CDR2 SQIVND (reference sequence). This CDR3 has 13 residues. The V segment lost 6 bases and the J segment 5 bases; nucleotides outside the gene matches: 4. CDR3 amino acids: CASSPTGENIQYF. The CDR3 DNA reads TGTGCCAGTAGCCCCACAGGGGAAAACATTCAGTACTTC. The full variable domain, rest sourced from reference TRBV19 and TRBJ2-4, is DGGITQSPKYLFRKEGQNVTLSCEQNLNHDAMYWYRQDPGQGLRLIYYSQIVNDFQKGDIAEGYSVSREKKESFPLTVTSAQKNPTAFYLCASSPTGENIQYFGAGTRLSVL.

The chain is built from TRBV12-3 or TRBV12-4 and TRBJ2-1; 15 nucleotides match TRBD2. Germline trimming cut 4 bases from V and 9 bases from J; bases unmatched to any gene: 7. There are 16 residues in the CDR3. CDR3 protein: CASSSWTSGGASEQFF. The CDR3 bases are TGTGCCAGCAGTTCCTGGACTAGCGGGGGGGCAAGTGAGCAGTTCTTC.

The chain employs TRBV20-1 and TRBJ2-1; 12 bases are shared with TRBD2. The junction had 5 bases not matched to a gene; V was cut back by 0 bases and J by 5 bases. This CDR3 spans 16 amino acids. The germline CDR1 and CDR2 sequences are DFQATT and SNEGSKA (reference sequence). The CDR3 is CSARDPSGGAHNEQFF. The DNA of the CDR3 is TGCAGTGCTAGAGATCCTAGCGGGGGGGCCCACAATGAGCAGTTCTTC.

The gene calls are TRBV20-1 and TRBJ1-5; TRBD1 matches 11 bases. Germline CDR1 and CDR2: DFQATT and SNEGSKA (reference sequence). The CDR3 loop spans 13 amino acids. The J segment lost 6 bases and the V segment lost 6 bases, leaving 4 bases of the junction unmatched. CDR3 DNA sequence: TGCAGTGCCCGGGACAGGGGGAGTCAGCCCCAGCATTTT. Translated: CSARDRGSQPQHF.

The chain couples TRBV20-1 to TRBJ1-5; 9 nucleotides align to TRBD1. The CDR3 covers 14 residues. Germline V gives CDR1 DFQATT, CDR2 SNEGSKA (reference sequence). Germline trimming cut 5 bases from V and 6 bases from J; bases unmatched to any gene: 8. The CDR3 sequence is CSAEDRGEIQPQHF. In DNA, the CDR3 is TGCAGTGCTGAGGACAGGGGAGAGATTCAGCCCCAGCATTTT.

This clonotype was counted between two and nine times. The V and J genes are TRBV10-3 and TRBJ2-7; D is perhaps TRBD1 (7 bases). V was cut by 8 bases and J by 6 bases, with 11 bases left in between. The CDR3 length is 11 residues. Germline CDR1 is ENHRY and CDR2 is SYGVKD. CDR3: CAIAGGSEQYF. CDR3 sequence (DNA): TGTGCCATCGCAGGGGGGAGCGAGCAGTACTTC.

This clonotype was observed many times. CDR3 nucleotide sequence: TGCGCCAGCAGCCAAGATGGGGGGACAGGTCCTTTCAATGAGCAGTTCTTC. Its protein is CASSQDGGTGPFNEQFF. The chain combines TRBV4-1 with TRBJ2-1; 8 bases match TRBD1. Unmatched junction bases numbered 10, after V lost 0 bases and J lost 6 bases. The CDR3 has 17 amino acids. In germline, CDR1 is MGHRA, CDR2 YSYEKL.

The J gene is TRBJ2-7, the V gene TRBV10-3, with TRBD1 identical over 7 bases. V was clipped by 6 bases and J by 3 bases; unmatched bases: 5. The CDR3 length is 13 residues. Germline loops: CDR1 ENHRY, CDR2 SYGVKD. CDR3 sequence reads: CAIRYRDSYEQYF. CDR3 bases: TGTGCCATCAGGTACCGGGACAGCTACGAGCAGTACTTC.

This clonotype has more than one count but fewer than ten. This chain links TRBV20-1 with TRBJ1-2; a weak D match, TRBD1 (6 bases). Trimming shortened V by 1 base and J by 8 bases, and 14 bases separated the two germline ends. CDR1 and CDR2 (germline): DFQATT, SNEGSKA (reference sequence). The CDR3 is 13 amino acids. CDR3 nucleotides: TGCAGTGCTAGAGTTATGGGGGCGAGGGGCTACACCTTC. This translates into CSARVMGARGYTF.

In this sample, this clonotype turned up many times. The genes are TRBV20-1 and TRBJ1-2, with 10 bases identical to TRBD1. This CDR3 comprises 13 residues. Per the germline V gene, CDR1 is DFQATT and CDR2 is SNEGSKA (reference sequence). After removal of 6 bases from V and 4 bases from J, the junction contained 5 bases not matched to a gene. CDR3 nucleotide sequence: TGCAGTGCGGAGGACAGGGGGGGCTATGGCTACACCTTC. Translated, it gives CSAEDRGGYGYTF.

The chain carries TRBV29-1 and TRBJ1-5; D gene unclear. The CDR3 loop spans 13 amino acids. CDR1 and CDR2 from the germline V gene are SQVTM and ANQGSEA. Trimming pared 4 bases from V and 0 bases from J, leaving 7 bases between. CDR3 region: CSVGHNSNQPQHF. Here the CDR3 DNA reads TGCAGCGTTGGACACAATAGCAATCAGCCCCAGCATTTT. The full variable domain, its missing parts supplied by reference TRBV29-1 and TRBJ1-5, is SAVISQKPSRDICQRGTSLTIQCQVDSQVTMMFWYRQQPGQSLTLIATANQGSEATYESGFVIDKFPISRPNLTFSTLTVSNMSPEDSSIYLCSVGHNSNQPQHFGDGTRLSIL.